This record covers a single TCR beta chain. This entry belongs to a study of OX40 agonist ivuxolimab in advanced cancers. The cohort excluded patients with autoimmune disease history or systemic immunosuppression. Libraries were prepared by immunoSEQ multiplex PCR; TCRdb keeps only in-frame clonotypes and omits some of them. Here the sample spans about 27,000 clones, around 86% being singletons. The source material was CD4+ or CD8+ T cells sorted from blood, sampled in a trial of the OX40 agonist ivuxolimab. The clonotype was recovered from an adult with an advanced solid tumor such as melanoma, head and neck, liver or kidney cancer.

This chain's CDR3 is CASSEAFWGGDTQYF. In DNA, the CDR3 is TGTGCCAGCAGCGAGGCCTTCTGGGGAGGTGATACGCAGTATTTT. This sequence joins TRBV9 and TRBJ2-3; weak D call: TRBD2 (6 bases). Trimming took 3 bases from V and 6 from J, leaving 17 bases between them. CDR1 SGDLS and CDR2 YYNGEE come from the germline V gene. The CDR3 totals 15 residues.